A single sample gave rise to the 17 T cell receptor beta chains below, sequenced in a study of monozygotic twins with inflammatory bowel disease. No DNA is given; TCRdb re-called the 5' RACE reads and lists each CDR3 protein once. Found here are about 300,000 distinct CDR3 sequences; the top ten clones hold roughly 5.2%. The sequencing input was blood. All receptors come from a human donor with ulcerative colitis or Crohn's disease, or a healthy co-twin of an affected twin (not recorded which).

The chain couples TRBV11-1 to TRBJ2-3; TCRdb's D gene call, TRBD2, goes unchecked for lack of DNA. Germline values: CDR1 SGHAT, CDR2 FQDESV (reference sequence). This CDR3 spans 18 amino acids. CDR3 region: CASSLAIAGDAFTDTQYF. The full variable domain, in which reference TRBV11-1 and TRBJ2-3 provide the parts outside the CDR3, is EAEVAQSPRYKITEKSQAVAFWCDPISGHATLYWYRQILGQGPELLVQFQDESVVDDSQLPKDRFSAERLKGVDSTLKIQPAELGDSAMYLCASSLAIAGDAFTDTQYFGPGTRLTVL.

This CDR3 reads CASSQPPGGLNTGELFF. This rearrangement joins TRBV12-3 or TRBV12-4 to TRBJ2-2; TCRdb's D call, TRBD1, is unchecked because there is no DNA. The CDR3 totals 17 residues.

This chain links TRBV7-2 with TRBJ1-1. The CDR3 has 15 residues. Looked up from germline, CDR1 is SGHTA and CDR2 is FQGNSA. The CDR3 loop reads CASSQRPTEDTEAFF.

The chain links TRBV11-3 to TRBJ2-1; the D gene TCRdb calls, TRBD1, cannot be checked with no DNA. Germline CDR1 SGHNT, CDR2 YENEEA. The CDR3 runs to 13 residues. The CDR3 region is CASSPRQGGEQFF.

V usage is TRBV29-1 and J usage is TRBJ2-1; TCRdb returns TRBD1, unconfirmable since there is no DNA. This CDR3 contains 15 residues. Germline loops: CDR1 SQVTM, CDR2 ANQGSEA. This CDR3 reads CSVASGQGLYNEQFF.

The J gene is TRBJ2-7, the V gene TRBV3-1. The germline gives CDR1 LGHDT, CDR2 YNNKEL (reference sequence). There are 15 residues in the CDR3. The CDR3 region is CASSQDLGVPYEQYF.

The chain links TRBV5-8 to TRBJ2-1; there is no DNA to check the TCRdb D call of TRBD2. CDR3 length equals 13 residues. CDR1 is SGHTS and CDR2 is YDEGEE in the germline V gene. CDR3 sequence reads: CASGIHRGGEQFF.

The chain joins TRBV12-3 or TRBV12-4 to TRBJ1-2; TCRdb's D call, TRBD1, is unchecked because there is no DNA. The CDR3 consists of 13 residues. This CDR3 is CASSSDSNYGYTF.

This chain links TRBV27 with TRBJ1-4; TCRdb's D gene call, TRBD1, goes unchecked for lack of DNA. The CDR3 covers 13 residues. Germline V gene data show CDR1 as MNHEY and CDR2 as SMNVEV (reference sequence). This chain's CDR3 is CASSLIFPGKLFF.

This CDR3 reads CSAGTGNSNQPQHF. The chain couples TRBV20-1 to TRBJ1-5; the TCRdb call, TRBD1, lacks DNA for checking. CDR3 size: 14 residues. Looked up from germline, CDR1 is DFQATT and CDR2 is SNEGSKA (reference sequence).

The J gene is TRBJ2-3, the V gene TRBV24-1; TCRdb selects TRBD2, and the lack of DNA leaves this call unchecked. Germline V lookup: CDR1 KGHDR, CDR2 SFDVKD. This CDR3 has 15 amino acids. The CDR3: CATSDFAGSTDTQYF.

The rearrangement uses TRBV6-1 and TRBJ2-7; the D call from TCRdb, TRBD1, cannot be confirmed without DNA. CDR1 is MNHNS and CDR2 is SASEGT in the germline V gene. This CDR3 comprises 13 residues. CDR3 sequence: CAAPATGGKEQYF.

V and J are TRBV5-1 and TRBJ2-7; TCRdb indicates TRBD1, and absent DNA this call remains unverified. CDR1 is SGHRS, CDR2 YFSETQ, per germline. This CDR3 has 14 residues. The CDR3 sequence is CASSPSGNNYEQYF.

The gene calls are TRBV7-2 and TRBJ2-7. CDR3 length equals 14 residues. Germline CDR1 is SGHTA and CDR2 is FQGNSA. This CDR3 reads CASSLGREAYEQYF. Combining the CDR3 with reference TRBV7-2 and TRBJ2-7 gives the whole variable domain GAGVSQSPSNKVTEKGKDVELRCDPISGHTALYWYRQSLGQGLEFLIYFQGNSAPDKSGLPSDRFSAERTGGSVSTLTIQRTQQEDSAVYLCASSLGREAYEQYFGPGTRLTVT.

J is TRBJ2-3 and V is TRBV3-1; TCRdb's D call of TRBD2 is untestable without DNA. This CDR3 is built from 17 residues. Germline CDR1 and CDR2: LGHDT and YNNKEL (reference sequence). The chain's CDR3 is CASSQDPGLARADTQYF.

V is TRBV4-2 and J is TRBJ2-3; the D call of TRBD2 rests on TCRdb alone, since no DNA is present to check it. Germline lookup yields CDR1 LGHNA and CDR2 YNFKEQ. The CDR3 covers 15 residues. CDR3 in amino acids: CASSQPSGRVDTQYF.

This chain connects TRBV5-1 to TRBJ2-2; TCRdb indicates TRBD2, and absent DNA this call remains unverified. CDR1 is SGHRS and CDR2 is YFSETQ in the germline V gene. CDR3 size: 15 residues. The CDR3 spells CASSLGLAVTGELFF. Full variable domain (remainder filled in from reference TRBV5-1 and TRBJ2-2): KAGVTQTPRYLIKTRGQQVTLSCSPISGHRSVSWYQQTPGQGLQFLFEYFSETQRNKGNFPGRFSGRQFSNSRSEMNVSTLELGDSALYLCASSLGLAVTGELFFGEGSRLTVL.